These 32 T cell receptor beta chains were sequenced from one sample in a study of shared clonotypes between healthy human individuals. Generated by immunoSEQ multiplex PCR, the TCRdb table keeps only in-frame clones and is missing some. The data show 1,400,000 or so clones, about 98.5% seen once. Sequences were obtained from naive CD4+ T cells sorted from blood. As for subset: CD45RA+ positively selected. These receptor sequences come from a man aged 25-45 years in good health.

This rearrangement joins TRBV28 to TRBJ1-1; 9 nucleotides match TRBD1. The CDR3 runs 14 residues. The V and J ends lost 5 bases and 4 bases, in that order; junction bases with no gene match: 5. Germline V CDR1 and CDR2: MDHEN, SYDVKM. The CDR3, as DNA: TGTGCCAGCAGTCCAAACAGGGGGCCCACTGAAGCTTTCTTT. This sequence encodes CASSPNRGPTEAFF.

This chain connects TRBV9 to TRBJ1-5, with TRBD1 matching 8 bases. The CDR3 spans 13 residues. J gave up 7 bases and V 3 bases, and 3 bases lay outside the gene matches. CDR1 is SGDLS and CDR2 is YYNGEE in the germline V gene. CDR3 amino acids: CASSGGTGQPQHF. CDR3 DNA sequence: TGTGCCAGCAGCGGGGGGACAGGACAGCCCCAGCATTTT.

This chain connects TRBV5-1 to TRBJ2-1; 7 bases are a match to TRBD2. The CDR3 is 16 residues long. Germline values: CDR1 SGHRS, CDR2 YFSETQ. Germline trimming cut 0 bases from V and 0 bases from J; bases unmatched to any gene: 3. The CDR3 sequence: CASSLALAVSYNEQFF. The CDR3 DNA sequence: TGCGCCAGCAGCTTGGCCCTAGCGGTCTCCTACAATGAGCAGTTCTTC.

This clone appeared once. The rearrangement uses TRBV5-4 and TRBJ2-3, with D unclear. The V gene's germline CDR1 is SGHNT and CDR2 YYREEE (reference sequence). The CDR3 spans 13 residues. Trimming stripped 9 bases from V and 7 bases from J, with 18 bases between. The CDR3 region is CAISPGPSNTQYF. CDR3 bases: TGTGCCATCTCCCCGGGTCCATCGAATACGCAGTATTTT.

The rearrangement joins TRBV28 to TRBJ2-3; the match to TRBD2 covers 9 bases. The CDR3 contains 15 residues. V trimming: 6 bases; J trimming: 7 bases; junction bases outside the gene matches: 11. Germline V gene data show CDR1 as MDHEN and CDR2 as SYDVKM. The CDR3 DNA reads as TGTGCCAGCAGGAACAGGGGTGCGGGAGGGAATACGCAGTATTTT. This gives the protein CASRNRGAGGNTQYF.

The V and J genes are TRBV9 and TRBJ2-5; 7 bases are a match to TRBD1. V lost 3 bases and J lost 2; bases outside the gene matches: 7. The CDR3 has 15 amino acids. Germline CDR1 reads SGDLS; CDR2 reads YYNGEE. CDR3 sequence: CASSARQGPQETQYF. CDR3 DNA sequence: TGTGCCAGCAGCGCACGACAGGGACCTCAAGAGACCCAGTACTTC. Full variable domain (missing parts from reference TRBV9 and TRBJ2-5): DSGVTQTPKHLITATGQRVTLRCSPRSGDLSVYWYQQSLDQGLQFLIQYYNGEERAKGNILERFSAQQFPDLHSELNLSSLELGDSALYFCASSARQGPQETQYFGPGTRLLVL.

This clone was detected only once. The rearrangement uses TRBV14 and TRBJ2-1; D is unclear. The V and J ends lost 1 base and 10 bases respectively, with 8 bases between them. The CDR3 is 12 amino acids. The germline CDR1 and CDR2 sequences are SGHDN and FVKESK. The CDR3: CASSQGRVEQFF. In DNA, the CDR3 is TGTGCCAGCAGCCAAGGTCGGGTAGAGCAGTTCTTC.

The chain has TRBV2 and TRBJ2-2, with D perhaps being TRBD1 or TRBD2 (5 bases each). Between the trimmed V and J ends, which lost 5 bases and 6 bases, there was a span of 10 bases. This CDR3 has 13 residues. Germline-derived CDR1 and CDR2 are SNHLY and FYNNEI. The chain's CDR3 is CASSSQGPGELFF. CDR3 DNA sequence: TGTGCCAGCAGTTCGCAGGGACCCGGGGAGCTGTTTTTT.

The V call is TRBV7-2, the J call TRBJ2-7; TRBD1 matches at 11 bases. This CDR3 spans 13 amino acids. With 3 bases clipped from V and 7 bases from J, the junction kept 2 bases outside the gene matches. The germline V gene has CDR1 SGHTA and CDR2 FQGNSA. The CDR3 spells CASSFGQGAEQYF. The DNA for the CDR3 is TGTGCCAGCAGCTTCGGACAGGGGGCAGAGCAGTACTTC.

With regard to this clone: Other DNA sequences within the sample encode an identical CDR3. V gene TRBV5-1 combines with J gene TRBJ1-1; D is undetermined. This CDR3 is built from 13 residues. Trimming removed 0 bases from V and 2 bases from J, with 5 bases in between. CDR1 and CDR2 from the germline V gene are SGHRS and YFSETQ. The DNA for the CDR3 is TGCGCCAGCAGCTTGGACGTAAACACTGAAGCTTTCTTT. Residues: CASSLDVNTEAFF.

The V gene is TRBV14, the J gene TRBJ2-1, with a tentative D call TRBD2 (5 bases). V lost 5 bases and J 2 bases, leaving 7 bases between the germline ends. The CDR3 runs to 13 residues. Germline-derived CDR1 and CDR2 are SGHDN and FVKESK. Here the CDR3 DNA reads TGTGCCAGCAGCAGGGAGACCTACAATGAGCAGTTCTTC. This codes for CASSRETYNEQFF.

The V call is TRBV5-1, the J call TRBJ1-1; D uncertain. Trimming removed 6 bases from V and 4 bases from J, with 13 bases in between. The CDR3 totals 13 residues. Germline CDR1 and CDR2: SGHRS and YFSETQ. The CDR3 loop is CASIRDLGTEAFF. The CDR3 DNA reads TGCGCCAGCATTAGGGATCTGGGCACTGAAGCTTTCTTT.

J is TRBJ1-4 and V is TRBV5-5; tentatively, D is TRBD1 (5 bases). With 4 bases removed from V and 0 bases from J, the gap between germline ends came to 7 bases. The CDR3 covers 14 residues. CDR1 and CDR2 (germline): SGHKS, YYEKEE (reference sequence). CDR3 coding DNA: TGTGCCAGCAGCGTGACAGCAACTAATGAAAAACTGTTTTTT. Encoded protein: CASSVTATNEKLFF.

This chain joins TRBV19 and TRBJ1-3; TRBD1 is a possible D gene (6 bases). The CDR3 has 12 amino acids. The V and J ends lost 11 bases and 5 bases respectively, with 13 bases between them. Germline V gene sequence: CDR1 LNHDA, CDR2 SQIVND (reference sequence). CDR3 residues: CASGGSRNTIYF. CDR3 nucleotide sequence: TGTGCCTCCGGGGGCAGCAGAAACACCATATATTTT. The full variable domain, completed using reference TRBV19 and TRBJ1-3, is DGGITQSPKYLFRKEGQNVTLSCEQNLNHDAMYWYRQDPGQGLRLIYYSQIVNDFQKGDIAEGYSVSREKKESFPLTVTSAQKNPTAFYLCASGGSRNTIYFGEGSWLTVV.

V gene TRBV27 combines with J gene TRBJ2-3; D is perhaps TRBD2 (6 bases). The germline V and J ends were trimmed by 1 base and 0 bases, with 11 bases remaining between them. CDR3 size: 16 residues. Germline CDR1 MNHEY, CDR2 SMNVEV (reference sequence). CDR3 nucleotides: TGTGCCAGCAGTTTATGGCGGGGCACTAGCACAGATACGCAGTATTTT. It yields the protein CASSLWRGTSTDTQYF.

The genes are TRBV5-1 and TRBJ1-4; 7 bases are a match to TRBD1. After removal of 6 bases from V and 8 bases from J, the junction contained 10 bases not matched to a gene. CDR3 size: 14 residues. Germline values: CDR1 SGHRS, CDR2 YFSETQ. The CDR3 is CASNLGGGSEKLFF. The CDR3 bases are TGCGCCAGCAACCTAGGAGGGGGCTCCGAAAAACTGTTTTTT.

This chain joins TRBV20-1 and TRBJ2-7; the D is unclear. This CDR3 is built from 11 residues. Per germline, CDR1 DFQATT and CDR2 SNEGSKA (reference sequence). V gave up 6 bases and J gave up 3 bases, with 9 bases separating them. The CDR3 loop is CSAGLIYEQYF. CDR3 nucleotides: TGCAGTGCCGGTTTAATCTACGAGCAGTACTTC.

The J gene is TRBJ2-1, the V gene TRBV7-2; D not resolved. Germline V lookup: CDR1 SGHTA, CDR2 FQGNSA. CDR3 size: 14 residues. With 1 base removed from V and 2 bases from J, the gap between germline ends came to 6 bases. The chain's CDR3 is CASSLVGPYNEQFF. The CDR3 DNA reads TGTGCCAGCAGCTTAGTCGGGCCCTACAATGAGCAGTTCTTC.

The CDR3 protein is CASSREPSNQPQHF. CDR3 nucleotide sequence: TGTGCCAGCAGTCGTGAACCTAGCAATCAGCCCCAGCATTTT. This sequence joins TRBV28 and TRBJ1-5; D is unresolved. Deletions cut 5 bases from V and 0 bases from J, with 8 bases between. This CDR3 is 14 amino acids long. The germline V gene has CDR1 MDHEN and CDR2 SYDVKM. The entire variable domain, with the rest obtained from reference TRBV28 and TRBJ1-5, is as follows: DVKVTQSSRYLVKRTGEKVFLECVQDMDHENMFWYRQDPGLGLRLIYFSYDVKMKEKGDIPEGYSVSREKKERFSLILESASTNQTSMYLCASSREPSNQPQHFGDGTRLSIL.

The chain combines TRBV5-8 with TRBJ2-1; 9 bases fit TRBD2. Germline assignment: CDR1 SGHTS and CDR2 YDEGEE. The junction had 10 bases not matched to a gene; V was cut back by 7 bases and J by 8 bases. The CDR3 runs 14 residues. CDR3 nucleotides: TGTGCCAGCTCGATTAGCGGGAGTAGGGATGAGCAGTTCTTC. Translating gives CASSISGSRDEQFF.

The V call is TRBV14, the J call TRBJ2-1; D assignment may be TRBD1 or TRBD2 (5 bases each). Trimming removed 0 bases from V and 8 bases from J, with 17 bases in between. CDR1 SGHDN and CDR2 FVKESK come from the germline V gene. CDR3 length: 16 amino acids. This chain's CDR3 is CASSQDRGSFYHEQFF. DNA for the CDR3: TGTGCCAGCAGCCAAGATCGGGGCTCGTTCTATCATGAGCAGTTCTTC.

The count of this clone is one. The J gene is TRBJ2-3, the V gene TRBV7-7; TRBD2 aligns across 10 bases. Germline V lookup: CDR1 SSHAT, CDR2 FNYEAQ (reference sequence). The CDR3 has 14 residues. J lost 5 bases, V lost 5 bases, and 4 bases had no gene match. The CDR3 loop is CASSPGLAVDTQYF. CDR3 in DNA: TGTGCCAGCAGCCCTGGACTAGCGGTAGATACGCAGTATTTT.

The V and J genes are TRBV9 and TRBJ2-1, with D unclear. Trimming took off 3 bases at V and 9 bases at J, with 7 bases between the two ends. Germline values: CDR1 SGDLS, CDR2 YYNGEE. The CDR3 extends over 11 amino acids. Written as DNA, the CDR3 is TGTGCCAGCAGCGCCCGTGGTGAGCAGTTCTTC. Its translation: CASSARGEQFF.

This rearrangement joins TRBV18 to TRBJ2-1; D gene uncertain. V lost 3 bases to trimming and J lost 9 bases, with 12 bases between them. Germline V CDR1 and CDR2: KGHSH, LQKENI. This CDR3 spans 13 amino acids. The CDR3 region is CASSPSRSGEQFF. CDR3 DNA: TGTGCCAGCTCACCGTCTAGATCTGGTGAGCAGTTCTTC.

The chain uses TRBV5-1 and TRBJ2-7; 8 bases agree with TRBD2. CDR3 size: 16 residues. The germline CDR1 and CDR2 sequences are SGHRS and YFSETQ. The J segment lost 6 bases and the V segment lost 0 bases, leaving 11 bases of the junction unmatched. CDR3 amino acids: CASSLGSGRLSREQYF. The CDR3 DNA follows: TGCGCCAGCAGCTTGGGAAGCGGGAGACTTTCTCGCGAGCAGTACTTC.

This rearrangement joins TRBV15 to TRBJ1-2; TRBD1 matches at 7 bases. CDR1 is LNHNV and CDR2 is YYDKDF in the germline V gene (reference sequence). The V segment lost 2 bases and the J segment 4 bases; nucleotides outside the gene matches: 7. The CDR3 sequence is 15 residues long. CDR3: CATSRNDRDVYGYTF. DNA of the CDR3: TGTGCCACCAGCAGAAATGACAGGGACGTCTATGGCTACACCTTC.

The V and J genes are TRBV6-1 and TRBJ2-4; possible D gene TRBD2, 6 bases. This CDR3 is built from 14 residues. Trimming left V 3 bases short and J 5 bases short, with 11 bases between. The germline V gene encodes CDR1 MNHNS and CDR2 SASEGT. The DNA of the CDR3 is TGTGCCAGCAGTGAGTCGGAGGGCCAAAACATTCAGTACTTC. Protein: CASSESEGQNIQYF.

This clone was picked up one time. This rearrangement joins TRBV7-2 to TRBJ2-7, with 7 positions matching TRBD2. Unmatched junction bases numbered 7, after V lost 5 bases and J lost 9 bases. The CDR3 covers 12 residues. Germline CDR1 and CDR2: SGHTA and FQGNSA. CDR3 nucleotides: TGTGCCAGCAGCCCAGGGAGGGGAGGGCAGTACTTC. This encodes CASSPGRGGQYF. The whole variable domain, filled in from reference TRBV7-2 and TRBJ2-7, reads GAGVSQSPSNKVTEKGKDVELRCDPISGHTALYWYRQSLGQGLEFLIYFQGNSAPDKSGLPSDRFSAERTGGSVSTLTIQRTQQEDSAVYLCASSPGRGGQYFGPGTRLTVT.

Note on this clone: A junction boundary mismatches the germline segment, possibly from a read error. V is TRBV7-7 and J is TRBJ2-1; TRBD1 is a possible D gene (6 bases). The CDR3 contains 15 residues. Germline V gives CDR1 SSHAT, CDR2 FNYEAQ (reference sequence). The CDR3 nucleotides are TGTGCTAGCAGCTTACTGTCAGGGGTCCACAATGAGCAGTTCTTC. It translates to CASSLLSGVHNEQFF.

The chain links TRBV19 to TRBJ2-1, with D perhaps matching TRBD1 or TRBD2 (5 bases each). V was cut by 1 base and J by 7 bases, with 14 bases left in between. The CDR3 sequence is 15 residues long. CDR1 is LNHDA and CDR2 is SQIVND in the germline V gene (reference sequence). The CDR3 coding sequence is TGTGCCAGTAGTATAGGGGACCCTGGGGTGAATGAGCAGTTCTTC. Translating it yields CASSIGDPGVNEQFF.

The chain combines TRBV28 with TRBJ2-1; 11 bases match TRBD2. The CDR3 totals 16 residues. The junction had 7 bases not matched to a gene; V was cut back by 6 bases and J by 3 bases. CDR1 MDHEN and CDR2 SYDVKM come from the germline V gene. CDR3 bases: TGTGCCAGCAGCCGCTTCGGACTAGCGGGCTACAATGAGCAGTTCTTC. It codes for CASSRFGLAGYNEQFF.

CDR3 sequence reads: CASSPGGGGYNEQFF. CDR3 DNA sequence: TGCGCCAGCAGCCCAGGCGGGGGAGGGTACAATGAGCAGTTCTTC. The chain employs TRBV5-1 and TRBJ2-1, with TRBD2 matching over 7 bases. Trimming removed 4 bases from V and 4 bases from J; junction bases left unmatched: 8. This CDR3 is 15 amino acids long. CDR1 and CDR2 from the germline V gene are SGHRS and YFSETQ.